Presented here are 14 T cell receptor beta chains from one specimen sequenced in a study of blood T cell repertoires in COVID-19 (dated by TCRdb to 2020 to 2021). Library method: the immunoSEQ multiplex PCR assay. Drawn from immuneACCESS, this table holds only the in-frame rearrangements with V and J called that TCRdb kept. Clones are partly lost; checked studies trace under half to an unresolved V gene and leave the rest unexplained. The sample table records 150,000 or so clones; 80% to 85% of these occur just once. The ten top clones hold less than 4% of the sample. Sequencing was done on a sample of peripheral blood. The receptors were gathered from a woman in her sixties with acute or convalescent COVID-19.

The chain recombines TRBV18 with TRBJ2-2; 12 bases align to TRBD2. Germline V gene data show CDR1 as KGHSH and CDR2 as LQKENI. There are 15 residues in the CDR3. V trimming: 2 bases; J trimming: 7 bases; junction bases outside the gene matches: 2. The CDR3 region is CASSPTSGRHGELFF. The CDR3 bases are TGTGCCAGCTCACCAACTAGCGGGAGGCACGGGGAGCTGTTTTTT.

CDR3: CASSVLGEAFF. In DNA, the CDR3 is TGTGCCAGCAGCGTTCTCGGTGAAGCTTTCTTT. The chain carries TRBV14 and TRBJ1-1; D is unclear. V was cut by 5 bases and J by 7 bases, with 8 bases left in between. The CDR3 has 11 residues. Germline V CDR1 and CDR2: SGHDN, FVKESK.

This chain's CDR3 is CASSGPTGGYTF. DNA for the CDR3: TGTGCCAGCAGTGGCCCAACCGGGGGCTACACCTTC. The chain links TRBV28 to TRBJ1-2; D call uncertain. Germline lookup yields CDR1 MDHEN and CDR2 SYDVKM. Deletions cut 5 bases from V and 8 bases from J, with 12 bases between. The CDR3 extends over 12 amino acids.

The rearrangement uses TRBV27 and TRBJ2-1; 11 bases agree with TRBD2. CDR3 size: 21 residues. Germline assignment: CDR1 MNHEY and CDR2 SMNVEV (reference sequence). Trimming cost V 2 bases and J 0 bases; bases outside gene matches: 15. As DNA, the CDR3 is TGTGCCAGCAGTTTAGGGCTGGGACTAGCGGCTGTCCCCAGCTCCTACAATGAGCAGTTCTTC. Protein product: CASSLGLGLAAVPSSYNEQFF.

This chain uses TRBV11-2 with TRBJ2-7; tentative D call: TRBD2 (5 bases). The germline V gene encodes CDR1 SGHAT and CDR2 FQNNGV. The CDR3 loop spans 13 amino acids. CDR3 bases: TGTGCTACAGCTTACGGGAACTCCTACGAGCAGTACTTC. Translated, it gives CATAYGNSYEQYF.

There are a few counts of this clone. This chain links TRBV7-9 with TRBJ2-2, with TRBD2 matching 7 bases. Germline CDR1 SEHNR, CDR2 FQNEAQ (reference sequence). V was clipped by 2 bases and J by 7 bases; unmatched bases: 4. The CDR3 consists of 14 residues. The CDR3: CASSLSGNFGELFF. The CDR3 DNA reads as TGTGCCAGCAGCTTAAGCGGGAACTTCGGGGAGCTGTTTTTT.

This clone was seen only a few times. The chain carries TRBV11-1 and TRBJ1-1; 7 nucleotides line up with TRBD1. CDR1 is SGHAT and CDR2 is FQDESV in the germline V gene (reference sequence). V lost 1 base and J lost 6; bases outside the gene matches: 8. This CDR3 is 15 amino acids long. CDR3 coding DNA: TGTGCCAGCAGCTTAGGAAGGGGGCTGGGCGCTGAAGCTTTCTTT. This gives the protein CASSLGRGLGAEAFF.

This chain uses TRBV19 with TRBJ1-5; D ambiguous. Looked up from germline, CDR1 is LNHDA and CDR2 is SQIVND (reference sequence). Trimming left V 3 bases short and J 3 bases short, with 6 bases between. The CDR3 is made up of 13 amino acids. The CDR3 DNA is TGTGCCAGTAGTATTACTCCCAATCAGCCCCAGCATTTT. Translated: CASSITPNQPQHF.

CDR3 in amino acids: CASSLAYGYNEQFF. The DNA for the CDR3 is TGTGCCAGCAGCTTAGCTTACGGTTACAATGAGCAGTTCTTC. The chain has TRBV7-9 and TRBJ2-1; D not certain. This CDR3 spans 14 amino acids. Germline V gives CDR1 SEHNR, CDR2 FQNEAQ (reference sequence). The V end lost 0 bases, the J end lost 4 bases, and 7 bases lay between the germline ends.

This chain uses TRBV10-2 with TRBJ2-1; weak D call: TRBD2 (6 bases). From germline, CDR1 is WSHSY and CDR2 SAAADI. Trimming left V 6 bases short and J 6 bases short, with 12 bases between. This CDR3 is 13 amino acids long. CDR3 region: CASRSNGGNEQFF. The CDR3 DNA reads TGCGCCAGCAGGAGTAACGGGGGCAATGAGCAGTTCTTC.

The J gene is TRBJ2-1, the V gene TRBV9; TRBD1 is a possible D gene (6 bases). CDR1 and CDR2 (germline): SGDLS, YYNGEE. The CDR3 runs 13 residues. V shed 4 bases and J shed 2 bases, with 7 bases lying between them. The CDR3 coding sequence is TGTGCCAGCAGCAGGACAGCCTACAATGAGCAGTTCTTC. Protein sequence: CASSRTAYNEQFF.

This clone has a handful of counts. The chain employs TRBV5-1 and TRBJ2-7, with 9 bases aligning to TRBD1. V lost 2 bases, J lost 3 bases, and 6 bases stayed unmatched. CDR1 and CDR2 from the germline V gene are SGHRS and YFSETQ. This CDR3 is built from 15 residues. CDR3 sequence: CASSFDGQGIYEQYF. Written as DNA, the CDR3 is TGCGCCAGCAGCTTCGACGGACAGGGGATCTACGAGCAGTACTTC.

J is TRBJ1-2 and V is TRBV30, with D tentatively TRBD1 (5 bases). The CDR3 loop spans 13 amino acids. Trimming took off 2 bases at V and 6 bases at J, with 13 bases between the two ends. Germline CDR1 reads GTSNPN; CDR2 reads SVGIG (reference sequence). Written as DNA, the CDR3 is TGTGCCTGGAGTCGGGAGGGGTTAAATGGCTACACCTTC. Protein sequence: CAWSREGLNGYTF.

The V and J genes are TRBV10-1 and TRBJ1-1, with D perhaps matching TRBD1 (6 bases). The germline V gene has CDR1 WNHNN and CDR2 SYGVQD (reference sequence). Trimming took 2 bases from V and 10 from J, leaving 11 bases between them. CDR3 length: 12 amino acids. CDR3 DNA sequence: TGCGCCAGCAGTGAGGGCAGGGGTAGAGCTTTCTTT. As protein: CASSEGRGRAFF.